This section outlines one TCR beta chain sequence together with its context. Assay: immunoSEQ multiplex PCR; the TCRdb copy retains only in-frame clones and omits some. This sample has more than 45,000 clones; 70% to 85% occur once, and the top ten carry 3.5% to 4.5%. The CDR3 extends over 16 amino acids. Germline values: CDR1 SGHNT, CDR2 YENEEA. V dropped 0 bases and J dropped 9; count of bases not matched to a gene: 6. This specimen belongs to a study of PD-L1 blockade in urothelial cancer. The input for sequencing was PBMCs, taken around atezolizumab (anti-PD-L1) treatment. The receptor was derived from a man aged 65 to 85 with urothelial cancer. J is TRBJ2-1 and V is TRBV11-3, with TRBD2 matching over 12 bases. The chain's CDR3 is CASSLDTTSGRTEQFF. The CDR3 nucleotides read TGTGCCAGCAGCTTAGACACAACTAGCGGGAGGACTGAGCAGTTCTTC.